This T cell receptor (beta chain) was identified in a study of technical replicates of blood from a few donors. V was clipped by 6 bases and J by 2 bases; unmatched bases: 2. CDR1 and CDR2 (germline): ENHRY, SYGVKD. This CDR3 region has 14 residues. Some clones are missing from TCRdb's copy, which holds only in-frame ones; the method was immunoSEQ multiplex PCR. This table holds some 87,000 clones, around 97% found once. This clone has just one count. This sequence originates from a human donor in good health. The chain recombines TRBV10-3 with TRBJ2-2; TRBD2 agrees at 8 bases. The sample consisted of T cells isolated from PBMCs. In nucleotides, the CDR3 is TGTGCCATCAGGGGGACTAGTAACACCGGGGAGCTGTTTTTT. It translates to CAIRGTSNTGELFF.